This T cell receptor beta chain was obtained from a study of glioma-infiltrating T cells. The CDR3 loop spans 15 amino acids. V trimming: 5 bases; J trimming: 4 bases; junction bases outside the gene matches: 8. CDR1 and CDR2 from the germline V gene are SEHNR and FQNEAQ (reference sequence). TCR alpha and beta CDR3 regions were amplified from RNA using iRepertoire nested multiplex PCR. From the multiplex PCR reads, TCRdb called clonotypes with MiXCR, one entry per CDR3 protein. The sample carries about 180,000 distinct CDR3 sequences, approximately 40% recorded once. Study-wide points: Tissue-blood divergence was below expectation in non-neoplastic patients, above in gliomas.

This clonotype has ten or more counts. Its antigen is currently unknown. The sequenced sample consisted of glioma tissue, nonneoplastic brain tissue, or PBMCs (not recorded which). The sequence derives from a human donor with low-grade glioma or glioblastoma, undergoing nonglioma brain surgery, or in good health (not recorded which). The chain couples TRBV7-9 to TRBJ1-5, with 7 bases matching TRBD1. The CDR3 region is CASSATGTDNQPQHF. The DNA for the CDR3 is TGTGCCAGCAGCGCCACCGGGACAGATAATCAGCCCCAGCATTTT.